The T cell receptor (beta chain) described here comes from a study of regulatory T cells in long-lasting Graves disease. The study's findings and limits: Graves' patients with persistent disease showed TCR diversity lower than patients newly diagnosed.

The time point denotes: newly diagnosed GD, antithyroid drugs for less than 3 months. From PBMCs, RNA was extracted and then used to make the TCR library. Patients hailed from an endocrinology department in Xi'an, China. V was trimmed by 3 bases and J by 0 bases, leaving 9 bases between them. CDR3 size: 15 residues. Germline CDR1 and CDR2: SGDLS and YYNGEE. TCR beta libraries were built with iRepertoire HTBI primers and Arm-PCR of CDR3 regions. TCRdb used MiXCR to reprocess the multiplex PCR reads, holding one entry per CDR3 protein. The sample includes approximately 230,000 distinct CDR3 sequences, roughly 18% of them seen just once. To note about this clonotype: Its antigen is currently unknown.

V gene TRBV9 combines with J gene TRBJ1-4; D is undetermined. The sample in question was peripheral blood mononuclear cells (PBMCs), obtained at new diagnosis, from a patient treated with antithyroid drugs. This clonotype was sampled from a female donor with Graves disease. Here the CDR3 DNA reads TGTGCCAGCAGCGAGACCGGGACAACTAATGAAAAACTGTTTTTT. Protein sequence: CASSETGTTNEKLFF.